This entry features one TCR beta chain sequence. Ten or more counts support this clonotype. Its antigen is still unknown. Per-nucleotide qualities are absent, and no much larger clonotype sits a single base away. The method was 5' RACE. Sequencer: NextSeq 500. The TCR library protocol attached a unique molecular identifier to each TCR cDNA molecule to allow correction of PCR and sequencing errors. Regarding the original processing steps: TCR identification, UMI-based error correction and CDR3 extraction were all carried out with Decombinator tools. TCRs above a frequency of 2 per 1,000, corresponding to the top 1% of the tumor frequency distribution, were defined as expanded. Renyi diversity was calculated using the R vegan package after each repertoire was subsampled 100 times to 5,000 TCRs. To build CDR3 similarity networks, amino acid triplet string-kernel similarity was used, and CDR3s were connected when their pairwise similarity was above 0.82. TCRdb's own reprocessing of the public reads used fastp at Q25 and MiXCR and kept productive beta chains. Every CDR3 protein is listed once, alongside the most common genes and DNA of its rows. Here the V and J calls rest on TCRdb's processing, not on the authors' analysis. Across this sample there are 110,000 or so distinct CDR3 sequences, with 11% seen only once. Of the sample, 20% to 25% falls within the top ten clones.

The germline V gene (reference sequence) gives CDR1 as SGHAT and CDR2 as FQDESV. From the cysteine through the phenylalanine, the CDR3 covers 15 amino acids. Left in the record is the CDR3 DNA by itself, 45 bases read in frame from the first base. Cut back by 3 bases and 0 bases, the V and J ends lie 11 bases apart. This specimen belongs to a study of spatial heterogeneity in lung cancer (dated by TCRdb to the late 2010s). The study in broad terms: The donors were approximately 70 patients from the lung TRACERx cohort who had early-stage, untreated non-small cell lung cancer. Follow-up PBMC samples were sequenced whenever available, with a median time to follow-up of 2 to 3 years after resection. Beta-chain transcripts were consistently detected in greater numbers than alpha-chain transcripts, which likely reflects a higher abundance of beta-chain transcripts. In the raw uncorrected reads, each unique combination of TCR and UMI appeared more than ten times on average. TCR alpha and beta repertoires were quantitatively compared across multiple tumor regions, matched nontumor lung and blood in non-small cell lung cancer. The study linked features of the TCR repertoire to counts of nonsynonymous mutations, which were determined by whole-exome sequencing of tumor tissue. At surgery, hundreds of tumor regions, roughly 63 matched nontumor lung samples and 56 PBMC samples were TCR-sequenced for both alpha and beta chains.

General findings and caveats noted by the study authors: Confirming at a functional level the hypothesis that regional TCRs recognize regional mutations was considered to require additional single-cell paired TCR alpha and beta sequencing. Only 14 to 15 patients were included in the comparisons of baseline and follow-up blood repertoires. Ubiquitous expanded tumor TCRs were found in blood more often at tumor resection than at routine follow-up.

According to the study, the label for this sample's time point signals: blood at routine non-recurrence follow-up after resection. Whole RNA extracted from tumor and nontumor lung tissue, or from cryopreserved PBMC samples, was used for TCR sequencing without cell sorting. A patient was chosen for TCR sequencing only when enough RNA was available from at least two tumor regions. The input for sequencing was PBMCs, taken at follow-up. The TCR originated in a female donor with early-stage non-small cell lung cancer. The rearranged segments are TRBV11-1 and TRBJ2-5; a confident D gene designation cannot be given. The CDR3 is CASSFSRLYQETQYF. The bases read TGTGCCAGCAGCTTTAGCAGGCTGTACCAAGAGACCCAGTACTTC.